The 13 T cell receptor beta chains in this list originate from one sample, sequenced in a study of cytomegalovirus exposure and HLA in healthy donors. The study ran its PCR with 60 Vbeta and 13 Jbeta primers. TCRdb keeps only in-frame clones here, not all; method: immunoSEQ multiplex PCR. Among 150,000 to 200,000 clones listed, around 75% were seen once. The sequenced sample consisted of PBMCs. All receptors derive from a woman in her twenties or thirties in good health and CMV-seropositive.

This rearrangement joins TRBV28 to TRBJ2-7; a possible D gene is TRBD2 (6 bases). Germline V gene sequence: CDR1 MDHEN, CDR2 SYDVKM. Between the trimmed V and J ends, which lost 2 bases and 5 bases, there was a span of 13 bases. The CDR3 runs 14 residues. The CDR3 is CASSLPAGLDEQYF. As DNA, the CDR3 is TGTGCCAGCAGTTTACCGGCGGGATTGGACGAGCAGTACTTC.

This clone was recorded a few times. The rearrangement uses TRBV6-5 and TRBJ2-1, with TRBD2 identical over 11 bases. Germline assignment: CDR1 MNHEY and CDR2 SVGAGI. V was pared by 2 bases and J by 5 bases, with 2 bases of the junction left unmatched. There are 15 residues in the CDR3. The CDR3 protein is CASSYVLAGDNEQFF. For the CDR3, the DNA is TGTGCCAGCAGTTACGTACTAGCGGGGGACAATGAGCAGTTCTTC.

The chain is built from TRBV7-2 and TRBJ2-2, with TRBD2 as a possible D gene (5 bases). Germline V lookup: CDR1 SGHTA, CDR2 FQGNSA. The CDR3 spans 14 residues. V lost 6 bases to trimming and J lost 0 bases, with 8 bases between them. CDR3 amino acids: CASSKGANTGELFF. The DNA of the CDR3 is TGTGCCAGCAGTAAGGGAGCGAACACCGGGGAGCTGTTTTTT. Filled out from reference TRBV7-2 and TRBJ2-2, the complete variable domain reads GAGVSQSPSNKVTEKGKDVELRCDPISGHTALYWYRQSLGQGLEFLIYFQGNSAPDKSGLPSDRFSAERTGGSVSTLTIQRTQQEDSAVYLCASSKGANTGELFFGEGSRLTVL.

The chain combines TRBV28 with TRBJ2-1, with D possibly TRBD1 on 6 matching bases. Trimming left V 6 bases short and J 8 bases short, with 20 bases between. The CDR3 contains 15 residues. Germline CDR1 MDHEN, CDR2 SYDVKM. CDR3 residues: CASSWTDPELDEQFF. For the CDR3, the DNA is TGTGCCAGCAGCTGGACAGACCCCGAACTCGATGAGCAGTTCTTC.

J is TRBJ2-5 and V is TRBV9, with TRBD2 matching over 13 bases. This CDR3 contains 17 residues. V was pared by 3 bases and J by 2 bases, with 7 bases of the junction left unmatched. Germline CDR1 and CDR2: SGDLS and YYNGEE. The CDR3 sequence: CASSEGETSGGQETQYF. The CDR3 DNA follows: TGTGCCAGCAGCGAGGGAGAGACTAGCGGGGGGCAAGAGACCCAGTACTTC.

About this clone itself: Mismatch with germline at one junction end may stem from a read error. The chain has TRBV27 and TRBJ1-4; 9 nucleotides agree with TRBD1. This CDR3 has 16 residues. Germline V gives CDR1 MNHEY, CDR2 SMNVEV (reference sequence). CDR3 in amino acids: CTSSLYNRGRVEKLFF. The CDR3 DNA follows: TGTACCAGCAGTTTATACAACAGGGGGCGCGTTGAAAAACTGTTTTTT.

The chain employs TRBV2 and TRBJ1-1; 8 bases are shared with TRBD1. Germline loops: CDR1 SNHLY, CDR2 FYNNEI. J lost 5 bases, V lost 11 bases, and 10 bases had no gene match. The CDR3 length is 13 residues. DNA for the CDR3: TGTGCCGGGGTGACAGGGGAGGGAACTGAAGCTTTCTTT. This translates into CAGVTGEGTEAFF. The full variable domain, with the rest looked up from reference TRBV2 and TRBJ1-1, is EPEVTQTPSHQVTQMGQEVILRCVPISNHLYFYWYRQILGQKVEFLVSFYNNEISEKSEIFDDQFSVERPDGSNFTLKIRSTKLEDSAMYFCAGVTGEGTEAFFGQGTRLTVV.

The V and J genes are TRBV7-6 and TRBJ2-5; 13 bases map to TRBD2. The junction had 4 bases not matched to a gene; V was cut back by 5 bases and J by 4 bases. The CDR3 contains 15 residues. Germline V gene lookup returns CDR1 SGHVS and CDR2 FNYEAQ. The CDR3 spells CASSPRTSGGETQYF. The CDR3 DNA reads as TGTGCCAGCAGCCCCCGGACTAGCGGGGGAGAGACCCAGTACTTC. Complete variable domain (other parts from reference TRBV7-6 and TRBJ2-5): GAGVSQSPRYKVTKRGQDVALRCDPISGHVSLYWYRQALGQGPEFLTYFNYEAQQDKSGLPNDRFSAERPEGSISTLTIQRTEQRDSAMYRCASSPRTSGGETQYFGPGTRLLVL.

V and J are TRBV10-1 and TRBJ2-2; TRBD1 aligns across 7 bases. Germline V CDR1 and CDR2: WNHNN, SYGVQD (reference sequence). This CDR3 has 14 residues. The V segment lost 5 bases and the J segment 3 bases; nucleotides outside the gene matches: 3. The DNA for the CDR3 is TGCGCCAGCAGTAGGCAGGGGGACACCGGGGAGCTGTTTTTT. It is translated as CASSRQGDTGELFF.

V usage is TRBV7-6 and J usage is TRBJ2-6; D call uncertain. The CDR3 has 14 amino acids. The germline gives CDR1 SGHVS, CDR2 FNYEAQ. Trimming stripped 5 bases from V and 2 bases from J, with 7 bases between. The DNA for the CDR3 is TGTGCCAGCAGCACCTGGCCTGGGGCCAACGTCCTGACTTTC. This codes for CASSTWPGANVLTF. The whole variable domain, filled in from reference TRBV7-6 and TRBJ2-6, reads GAGVSQSPRYKVTKRGQDVALRCDPISGHVSLYWYRQALGQGPEFLTYFNYEAQQDKSGLPNDRFSAERPEGSISTLTIQRTEQRDSAMYRCASSTWPGANVLTFGAGSRLTVL.

The chain carries TRBV27 and TRBJ2-2; tentatively, D is TRBD2 (6 bases). V shed 6 bases and J shed 3 bases, with 14 bases lying between them. The CDR3 covers 15 residues. Germline values: CDR1 MNHEY, CDR2 SMNVEV (reference sequence). The CDR3 reads CASSRDWGDTGELFF. The CDR3 DNA sequence: TGTGCCAGCAGCCGAGATTGGGGGGACACCGGGGAGCTGTTTTTT.

This clone was detected once. The chain recombines TRBV2 with TRBJ1-3; 8 nucleotides match TRBD1. The CDR3 covers 18 residues. The V and J ends lost 2 bases and 0 bases, in that order; junction bases with no gene match: 9. The V gene's germline CDR1 is SNHLY and CDR2 FYNNEI. DNA of the CDR3: TGTGCCAGCAGTGAACGACCGAGGACAGGGACCTCTGGAAACACCATATATTTT. Translation: CASSERPRTGTSGNTIYF.

The chain links TRBV7-2 to TRBJ2-1; D possibly corresponds to TRBD2 (6 bases). Germline CDR1 and CDR2: SGHTA and FQGNSA. The CDR3 runs 16 residues. With 1 base removed from V and 2 bases from J, the gap between germline ends came to 12 bases. DNA of the CDR3: TGTGCCAGCAGCTTAGGGTGGGGGGACCCCTACAATGAGCAGTTCTTC. Translation gives CASSLGWGDPYNEQFF.